This TCR beta chain was found in a study of blood T cell repertoires in COVID-19. The CDR3 covers 12 residues. The trim removed 5 bases at V and 4 bases at J, leaving 2 bases unmatched. Under the authors' procedure: How many nucleated cells were present was estimated from reference gene primer amplification. Here immunoSEQ multiplex PCR was the method, and the copy in TCRdb shows in-frame clones only, minus some. V, J and clone size were drawn from that table, and D and trimming were deduced from the DNA. The repertoire holds roughly 360,000 clones, about 87% seen once, with roughly 1.4% in the top ten.

The sample consisted of PBMCs or T cells enriched from blood (not recorded which). V gene TRBV12-3 or TRBV12-4 combines with J gene TRBJ2-7; TRBD1 matches 7 bases. The clonotype was recovered from a young man who had recovered from COVID-19. Here the CDR3 reads CASSQTGYEQYF. The CDR3 nucleotides read TGTGCCAGCAGTCAGACAGGGTACGAGCAGTACTTC.